This entry lists 13 T cell receptor beta chains sequenced from one sample in a study of blood T cell dynamics during melanoma immunotherapy. Documented time point: pre-treatment baseline. Profiling relied on immunoSEQ multiplex PCR, and the TCRdb table lists in-frame clones only, not all of them. The sample lists 17,000 or so clones; roughly 80% were seen once. This material consisted of blood, taken from a patient treated with checkpoint blockade. Receptor source: a human donor with melanoma.

This sequence joins TRBV19 and TRBJ1-1; D not resolved. Trimming took off 2 bases at V and 3 bases at J, with 7 bases between the two ends. Germline V CDR1 and CDR2: LNHDA, SQIVND (reference sequence). There are 13 residues in the CDR3. This CDR3 reads CASSIRQDTEAFF. The CDR3 DNA reads TGTGCCAGTAGTATACGTCAGGACACTGAAGCTTTCTTT.

The rearrangement uses TRBV18 and TRBJ2-7; 9 nucleotides align to TRBD1. The J segment lost 2 bases and the V segment lost 3 bases, leaving 5 bases of the junction unmatched. Germline CDR1 reads KGHSH; CDR2 reads LQKENI. The CDR3 consists of 15 residues. CDR3 sequence (DNA): TGTGCCAGCTCACCTGAAAGGACAGGGGCCTACGAGCAGTACTTC. Its translation: CASSPERTGAYEQYF.

This clone was counted only a few times. CDR3 protein: CASTTSRINYGYTF. The CDR3 DNA sequence: TGTGCCAGTACGACCTCCAGGATTAACTATGGCTACACCTTC. This chain uses TRBV19 with TRBJ1-2; D call uncertain. V was clipped by 7 bases and J by 1 base, with 13 bases between them. This CDR3 spans 14 amino acids. Germline V gene data show CDR1 as LNHDA and CDR2 as SQIVND (reference sequence). Based on the CDR3 plus reference TRBV19 and TRBJ1-2, the full variable domain is DGGITQSPKYLFRKEGQNVTLSCEQNLNHDAMYWYRQDPGQGLRLIYYSQIVNDFQKGDIAEGYSVSREKKESFPLTVTSAQKNPTAFYLCASTTSRINYGYTFGSGTRLTVV.

This chain joins TRBV5-8 and TRBJ2-1; D gene unclear. V lost 4 bases and J lost 9, with 14 bases in between. The CDR3 totals 13 residues. Looked up from germline, CDR1 is SGHTS and CDR2 is YDEGEE. This CDR3 is CASSARSRAEQFF. The CDR3 region has the DNA TGTGCCAGCAGCGCCCGAAGTCGGGCTGAGCAGTTCTTC.

The chain combines TRBV7-3 with TRBJ2-1, with TRBD2 as a possible D gene (6 bases). V was cut by 2 bases and J by 0 bases, with 14 bases left in between. CDR1 is SGHTA and CDR2 is FQGTGA in the germline V gene. The CDR3 contains 17 residues. The CDR3 protein is CASSLGPPGSSYNEQFF. The CDR3 region has the DNA TGTGCCAGCAGCTTAGGCCCTCCCGGGAGCTCCTACAATGAGCAGTTCTTC.

The genes are TRBV28 and TRBJ2-7; D possibly corresponds to TRBD1 (6 bases). Germline values: CDR1 MDHEN, CDR2 SYDVKM. The CDR3 contains 13 residues. V was shortened by 6 bases and J by 3 bases, with 12 bases between the two germline ends. CDR3 sequence (DNA): TGTGCCAGCAGCCCTGGACAGTACTACGAGCAGTACTTC. It encodes CASSPGQYYEQYF. The full variable domain, with the rest looked up from reference TRBV28 and TRBJ2-7, is DVKVTQSSRYLVKRTGEKVFLECVQDMDHENMFWYRQDPGLGLRLIYFSYDVKMKEKGDIPEGYSVSREKKERFSLILESASTNQTSMYLCASSPGQYYEQYFGPGTRLTVT.

V is TRBV27 and J is TRBJ2-3, with D unresolved. The CDR3 is made up of 12 amino acids. The V end lost 5 bases, the J end lost 0 bases, and 3 bases lay between the germline ends. Germline CDR1 and CDR2: MNHEY and SMNVEV (reference sequence). CDR3 sequence reads: CASSMSTDTQYF. CDR3 sequence (DNA): TGTGCCAGCAGTATGAGCACAGATACGCAGTATTTT.

This clone was seen a single time. The gene calls are TRBV7-2 and TRBJ2-4; 10 nucleotides line up with TRBD2. V lost 6 bases, J lost 0 bases, and 5 bases stayed unmatched. The CDR3 extends over 16 amino acids. CDR1 is SGHTA, CDR2 FQGNSA, per germline. The CDR3 is CASSSGTSVAKNIQYF. Written as DNA, the CDR3 is TGTGCCAGCAGTTCGGGGACTAGCGTAGCCAAAAACATTCAGTACTTC.

This clone appeared a few times. J is TRBJ2-5 and V is TRBV6-1, with a possible D match to TRBD2 (6 bases). V lost 2 bases and J lost 7, with 14 bases in between. Germline CDR1 is MNHNS and CDR2 is SASEGT. This CDR3 has 14 residues. CDR3 in DNA: TGTGCCAGCAGTGAAAGTAGGCCAGCGGGGACCCAGTACTTC. Translating gives CASSESRPAGTQYF.

This clone was seen only a few times. The chain employs TRBV27 and TRBJ1-1; TRBD1 matches at 8 bases. Germline CDR1 is MNHEY and CDR2 is SMNVEV (reference sequence). The CDR3 covers 14 residues. V lost 6 bases, J lost 1 base, and 4 bases stayed unmatched. The CDR3 DNA follows: TGTGCCAGCAGCCCGACAGGGGCGAACACTGAAGCTTTCTTT. Amino acid sequence: CASSPTGANTEAFF.

This chain connects TRBV6-5 to TRBJ2-7; tentatively, D is TRBD1 or TRBD2 (5 bases each). The germline V gene encodes CDR1 MNHEY and CDR2 SVGAGI. V lost 5 bases, J lost 2 bases, and 16 bases lay in between. The length of the CDR3 is 15 residues. The CDR3 loop reads CASSLPGTQTYEQYF. The CDR3 DNA follows: TGTGCCAGCAGTCTCCCCGGGACGCAAACCTACGAGCAGTACTTC.

V is TRBV4-3 and J is TRBJ2-1; no clear D. Germline loops: CDR1 LGHNA, CDR2 YSLEER. V was shortened by 1 base and J by 4 bases, with 17 bases between the two germline ends. The CDR3 has 17 residues. CDR3: CASSQGLIPSYYNEQFF. The CDR3 DNA reads TGCGCCAGCAGCCAAGGTTTAATCCCTAGTTATTACAATGAGCAGTTCTTC.

The chain uses TRBV28 and TRBJ1-1; a weak D match, TRBD1 (5 bases). This CDR3 contains 12 residues. Per the germline V gene, CDR1 is MDHEN and CDR2 is SYDVKM. V was clipped by 7 bases and J by 8 bases, with 14 bases between them. CDR3 sequence: CASNTGVGEAFF. The CDR3 DNA follows: TGTGCCAGCAATACGGGGGTTGGGGAAGCTTTCTTT.